These 15 T cell receptor beta chains were all obtained from the same sample, sequenced in a study of T cell repertoires in cytomegalovirus infection (dated by TCRdb to the late 2010s). Reads for this sample came from an Illumina HiSeq 1500. TCRdb applied fastp at Q25 and MiXCR to the public reads, then kept only in-frame beta chains. Rows matching on CDR3 protein sequence are summarized as one entry with the most common DNA and genes. Across this sample there are some 77,000 distinct CDR3 sequences, with more than 3% seen only once. Together, the top ten hold under 6% of the sample. What was sequenced was PBMCs. All receptors derive from a human donor in good health (CMV status not recorded). Some clones in this sample may be carry-over from other donors' samples.

This clonotype was detected ten times or more. The junction differs from germline at one of its ends, possibly a read error. The chain employs TRBV6-2 or TRBV6-3 and TRBJ2-7; no definite D call. CDR1 MNHEY and CDR2 SVGEGT come from the germline V gene. The CDR3 contains 12 residues. DNA for the CDR3: TGTGCCAGCAGTTACGGGTCCTTCGAGCAGTACTTC. Its protein product is CASSYGSFEQYF.

There are many counts of this clonotype. The V call is TRBV12-3 or TRBV12-4, the J call TRBJ1-5; D remains unclear. The CDR3 covers 11 residues. V was trimmed by 4 bases and J by 6 bases, leaving 4 bases between them. The CDR3: CASSSSQPQHF. Here the CDR3 DNA reads TGTGCCAGCAGTTCGAGTCAGCCCCAGCATTTT.

Ten or more counts support this clonotype. The chain couples TRBV28 to TRBJ2-7, with D tentatively TRBD1 (5 bases). CDR1 MDHEN and CDR2 SYDVKM come from the germline V gene. This CDR3 comprises 15 residues. V was pared by 3 bases and J by 5 bases, with 17 bases between. CDR3 in DNA: TGTGCCAGCAGTTTGCCGTGGCAGGGATTCAACGAGCAGTACTTC. Translation gives CASSLPWQGFNEQYF.

This clonotype was seen many times. This sequence joins TRBV12-3 or TRBV12-4 and TRBJ1-1; D not certain. V was trimmed by 5 bases and J by 0 bases, leaving 10 bases between them. CDR3 length: 14 amino acids. CDR3 coding DNA: TGTGCCAGCAGTGCCGTGGGCCTGAACACTGAAGCTTTCTTT. Residues: CASSAVGLNTEAFF.

Of note for this clonotype: Its ends do not fully match the called genes, so a read error is possible. The chain combines TRBV18 with TRBJ2-1; D not resolved. The CDR3 runs to 15 residues. From germline, CDR1 is KGHSH and CDR2 LQKENI. This CDR3 reads CTSSQMGEAHNEQFF. As DNA, the CDR3 is TGTACCAGCTCACAGATGGGTGAGGCTCACAATGAGCAGTTCTTC. Looking up the rest from reference TRBV18 and TRBJ2-1 gives the full variable domain: NAGVMQNPRHLVRRRGQEARLRCSPMKGHSHVYWYRQLPEEGLKFMVYLQKENIIDESGMPKERFSAEFPKEGPSILRIQQVVRGDSAAYFCTSSQMGEAHNEQFFGPGTRLTVL.

This clonotype has ten or more counts. V gene TRBV2 combines with J gene TRBJ1-1; no clear D gene. CDR1 and CDR2 (germline): SNHLY, FYNNEI. The CDR3 extends over 15 amino acids. Trimming took 8 bases from V and 4 from J, leaving 20 bases between them. In DNA form, the CDR3 reads TGTGCCAGCTGGAGGAGTAGCCGGGGTGGCACTGAAGCTTTCTTT. This translates into CASWRSSRGGTEAFF.

This clonotype was counted many times. This rearrangement joins TRBV28 to TRBJ1-6; 9 positions match TRBD1. V gave up 1 base and J gave up 10 bases; unmatched junction bases: 8. The germline V gene encodes CDR1 MDHEN and CDR2 SYDVKM. The CDR3 covers 16 residues. The CDR3: CASSLLDRGLGSPLHF. The CDR3, as DNA: TGTGCCAGCAGTTTATTGGACAGGGGCCTGGGATCACCCCTCCACTTT. The entire variable domain, with the rest obtained from reference TRBV28 and TRBJ1-6, is as follows: DVKVTQSSRYLVKRTGEKVFLECVQDMDHENMFWYRQDPGLGLRLIYFSYDVKMKEKGDIPEGYSVSREKKERFSLILESASTNQTSMYLCASSLLDRGLGSPLHFGNGTRLTVT.

Many counts were recorded for this clonotype. For the CDR3, the DNA is TGTGCCAGCAGTTTCCTAGCGGGGGTAGCCAAAAACATTCAGTACTTC. This codes for CASSFLAGVAKNIQYF. This chain links TRBV28 with TRBJ2-4, with 10 bases matching TRBD2. This CDR3 spans 16 amino acids. Germline CDR1 MDHEN, CDR2 SYDVKM. The J segment lost 0 bases and the V segment lost 3 bases, leaving 2 bases of the junction unmatched. The full variable domain, completed using reference TRBV28 and TRBJ2-4, is DVKVTQSSRYLVKRTGEKVFLECVQDMDHENMFWYRQDPGLGLRLIYFSYDVKMKEKGDIPEGYSVSREKKERFSLILESASTNQTSMYLCASSFLAGVAKNIQYFGAGTRLSVL.

This clonotype has a count of ten or more. The chain has TRBV5-5 and TRBJ1-5; D is undetermined. This CDR3 is built from 15 residues. CDR1 and CDR2 (germline): SGHKS, YYEKEE (reference sequence). Trimming removed 1 base from V and 1 base from J, with 9 bases in between. CDR3 coding DNA: TGTGCCAGCAGCTTGTGGGTGGAGAGCAATCAGCCCCAGCATTTT. It translates to CASSLWVESNQPQHF.

This clonotype appeared many times. The chain is built from TRBV10-2 and TRBJ2-2; the match to TRBD2 covers 9 bases. In germline, CDR1 is WSHSY, CDR2 SAAADI. CDR3 length: 15 residues. V lost 2 bases, J lost 3 bases, and 1 base stayed unmatched. The CDR3 is CASSEVAGDTGELFF. The CDR3 DNA reads TGCGCCAGCAGTGAGGTAGCGGGGGACACCGGGGAGCTGTTTTTT.

This clonotype came up many times. The chain has TRBV14 and TRBJ2-1; 13 bases align to TRBD2. Germline V gene lookup returns CDR1 SGHDN and CDR2 FVKESK. V dropped 6 bases and J dropped 9; count of bases not matched to a gene: 8. CDR3 length equals 15 residues. CDR3 nucleotides: TGTGCCAGCAGTCTACAAGGACTAGCGGGGGTTGAGCAGTTCTTC. This gives the protein CASSLQGLAGVEQFF. The complete variable domain, with remaining parts taken from reference TRBV14 and TRBJ2-1, reads EAGVTQFPSHSVIEKGQTVTLRCDPISGHDNLYWYRRVMGKEIKFLLHFVKESKQDESGMPNNRFLAERTGGTYSTLKVQPAELEDSGVYFCASSLQGLAGVEQFFGPGTRLTVL.

The chain uses TRBV7-2 and TRBJ1-4; no clear D. The germline gives CDR1 SGHTA, CDR2 FQGNSA. This CDR3 has 12 residues. Trimming took off 5 bases at V and 8 bases at J, with 9 bases between the two ends. The CDR3 protein is CASSPSREKLFF. The CDR3 DNA reads TGTGCCAGCAGCCCCTCTCGGGAAAAACTGTTTTTT.

This clonotype was seen many times. The chain joins TRBV18 to TRBJ1-2, with 7 bases fitting TRBD1. The CDR3 is 14 residues long. The junction had 4 bases not matched to a gene; V was cut back by 4 bases and J by 2 bases. Per the germline V gene, CDR1 is KGHSH and CDR2 is LQKENI. The CDR3 region is CASSQGQMNYGYTF. Here the CDR3 DNA reads TGTGCCAGCTCACAGGGACAGATGAACTATGGCTACACCTTC. Complete variable domain (other parts from reference TRBV18 and TRBJ1-2): NAGVMQNPRHLVRRRGQEARLRCSPMKGHSHVYWYRQLPEEGLKFMVYLQKENIIDESGMPKERFSAEFPKEGPSILRIQQVVRGDSAAYFCASSQGQMNYGYTFGSGTRLTVV.

This clonotype was detected many times. The chain uses TRBV4-3 and TRBJ2-7; D not resolved. Germline values: CDR1 LGHNA, CDR2 YSLEER. The CDR3 sequence is 14 residues long. Trimming stripped 0 bases from V and 7 bases from J, with 13 bases between. The CDR3 bases are TGCGCCAGCAGCCAAGATCCTCATATAGGGGAGCAGTACTTC. This sequence encodes CASSQDPHIGEQYF.

This clonotype was detected many times. The chain combines TRBV12-3 or TRBV12-4 with TRBJ2-1, with D unresolved. Trimming took off 6 bases at V and 0 bases at J, with 12 bases between the two ends. The CDR3 covers 15 residues. The CDR3 reads CASRSGPSSYNEQFF. The CDR3 DNA reads as TGTGCCAGCAGAAGTGGCCCAAGCTCCTACAATGAGCAGTTCTTC.